This is a list of T cell receptor beta chains from one sample in a study of blood T cell repertoires in COVID-19. The table came from immunoSEQ multiplex PCR; TCRdb's copy has only in-frame clones and leaves some out. The data contain 150,000 to 200,000 clones, 70% to 85% of them singletons. Sequenced: peripheral blood. These receptors came from a woman aged 25 to 39 with acute or convalescent COVID-19. Each CDR3 is given with its conserved first and last residue. The D gene is left open where the match is weak. Clone size is shown for a subset of rows, as once, few, many or a class of expanded clone.

TGTGCCAGCAGTGAATATGGCCCAGGGACACCTTCTAGGGGGCAGTACTTC,CASSEYGPGTPSRGQYF,TRBV6-1,TRBJ2-7,NA,NA
TGTGCCAGCAGCTTAGTGTTGCGGGGGGGCGCCGGGGAGCTGTTTTTT,CASSLVLRGGAGELFF,TRBV7-2,TRBJ2-2,TRBD2,NA
TGTGCCACCAGTGAATTAGCGGGAGGGCCGGTGGATGAGCAGTTCTTC,CATSELAGGPVDEQFF,TRBV24-1,TRBJ2-1,TRBD2,NA
TGTGCCAGCAGTTACGGGCAGGGGGGTTTAAACACCATATATTTT,CASSYGQGGLNTIYF,TRBV6-5,TRBJ1-3,TRBD1,NA
TGCGCCAGCAGAGAGGAGTCGAACACTGAAGCTTTCTTT,CASREESNTEAFF,TRBV10-1,TRBJ1-1,NA,few
TGTGCCAGCAGGCCCGGGACAGGGCTTGAGCAGTTCTTC,CASRPGTGLEQFF,TRBV12-3/TRBV12-4,TRBJ2-1,TRBD1,once
TGTGCCAGCAGCCAAGACGGTAATAATTCACCCCTCCACTTT,CASSQDGNNSPLHF,TRBV4-2,TRBJ1-6,NA,few
TGTGCCAGCAGCGTAGAGCCAGCGGGAGGGGGAGGTGAGCAGTTCTTC,CASSVEPAGGGGEQFF,TRBV9,TRBJ2-1,TRBD2,NA
TGTGCCTGGAGTGTAATAGATTGGGAGGGCCAGTACTTC,CAWSVIDWEGQYF,TRBV30,TRBJ2-5,TRBD2,NA
TGTGCCAGCAGCCAAGAAACAGAACACCGGGGAGCTGTTTTT,CASSQETEHRGAVF,TRBV4-2,TRBJ2-2,NA,NA
TGTGCCAGCAGTGAAGCTTACATAAATCAGCCCCAGCATTTT,CASSEAYINQPQHF,TRBV6-1,TRBJ1-5,NA,NA
TGCAGCGTTGTTTTTTCTAGCGGGGGAGTGAATTACCAAGAGACCCAGTACTTC,CSVVFSSGGVNYQETQYF,TRBV29-1,TRBJ2-5,TRBD2,few